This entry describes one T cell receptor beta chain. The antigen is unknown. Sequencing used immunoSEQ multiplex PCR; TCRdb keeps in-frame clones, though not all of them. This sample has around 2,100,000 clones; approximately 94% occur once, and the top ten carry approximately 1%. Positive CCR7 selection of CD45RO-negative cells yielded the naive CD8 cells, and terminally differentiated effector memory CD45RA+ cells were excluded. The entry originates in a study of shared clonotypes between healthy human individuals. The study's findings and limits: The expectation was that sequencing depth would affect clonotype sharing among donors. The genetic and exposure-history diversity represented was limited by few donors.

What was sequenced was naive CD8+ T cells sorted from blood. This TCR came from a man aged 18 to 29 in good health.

As DNA, the CDR3 is TGTGCCAGCAGCCCAGGGGGATTGAGCGAGCAGTACTTC. This encodes CASSPGGLSEQYF. The chain couples TRBV6-5 to TRBJ2-7; TRBD1 aligns across 7 bases. Germline V lookup: CDR1 MNHEY, CDR2 SVGAGI. The CDR3 has 13 amino acids. V lost 6 bases to trimming and J lost 6 bases; unmatched junction nucleotides: 8.